This passage covers 30 T cell receptor beta chains from one sample sequenced in a study of blood T cell repertoires in COVID-19. Produced via immunoSEQ multiplex PCR; TCRdb's table is partial and in-frame only. The sample lists under 250,000 clones, approximately 85% occurring once. The sequenced material came from peripheral blood. These receptors were taken from a man aged 45 to 65 who had recovered from COVID-19.

This chain uses TRBV7-8 with TRBJ2-5; 10 nucleotides align to TRBD2. J lost 5 bases, V lost 2 bases, and 5 bases had no gene match. The CDR3 is made up of 15 amino acids. CDR1 and CDR2 (germline): SGHVS, FQNEAQ. Here the CDR3 reads CASSLSELAGETQYF. The CDR3 DNA is TGTGCCAGCAGCTTATCAGAACTAGCGGGGGAGACCCAGTACTTC. Looking up the rest from reference TRBV7-8 and TRBJ2-5 gives the full variable domain: GAGVSQSPRYKVAKRGQDVALRCDPISGHVSLFWYQQALGQGPEFLTYFQNEAQLDKSGLPSDRFFAERPEGSVSTLKIQRTQQEDSAVYLCASSLSELAGETQYFGPGTRLLVL.

This clone was detected only once. This sequence joins TRBV6-1 and TRBJ2-7; TRBD1 agrees at 8 bases. Germline-derived CDR1 and CDR2 are MNHNS and SASEGT. Trimming removed 3 bases from V and 4 bases from J; junction bases left unmatched: 20. There are 19 residues in the CDR3. This CDR3 reads CASSDPINPLIQGAYEQYF. In DNA, the CDR3 is TGTGCCAGCAGTGATCCCATCAACCCGCTCATCCAGGGGGCATACGAGCAGTACTTC.

CDR3 in DNA: TGTGCCAGCAGCCAAGATGTCGCTAGCGGGGAAAGGAGGACAGATACGCAGTATTTT. Its translation: CASSQDVASGERRTDTQYF. This chain links TRBV4-2 with TRBJ2-3; the match to TRBD2 covers 9 bases. Per germline, CDR1 LGHNA and CDR2 YNFKEQ. With V trimmed by 0 bases and J by 3 bases, 13 bases remained unmatched. This CDR3 is built from 19 residues.

The rearrangement uses TRBV19 and TRBJ2-3; 12 bases match TRBD1. The germline V gene encodes CDR1 LNHDA and CDR2 SQIVND (reference sequence). The CDR3 length is 15 residues. The junction had 3 bases not matched to a gene; V was cut back by 7 bases and J by 1 base. In nucleotides, the CDR3 is TGTGCCAGTATGGGGGACAGGGGGCGCACAGATACGCAGTATTTT. This codes for CASMGDRGRTDTQYF.

The chain employs TRBV7-9 and TRBJ2-1; 7 bases are a match to TRBD1. V was clipped by 4 bases and J by 5 bases; unmatched bases: 11. Germline V gives CDR1 SEHNR, CDR2 FQNEAQ (reference sequence). The CDR3 loop spans 16 amino acids. In DNA, the CDR3 is TGTGCCAGCAGCTCCCCAGACAGGGAATGGGACAATGAGCAGTTCTTC. This sequence encodes CASSSPDREWDNEQFF.

The rearrangement joins TRBV5-1 to TRBJ2-3, with 12 bases identical to TRBD2. The CDR3 has 17 amino acids. J gave up 5 bases and V 3 bases, and 10 bases lay outside the gene matches. Germline lookup yields CDR1 SGHRS and CDR2 YFSETQ. The CDR3 protein is CASSSPPSGRAQDTQYF. The CDR3 DNA sequence: TGCGCCAGCAGCTCCCCCCCTAGCGGGAGGGCCCAAGATACGCAGTATTTT. The full variable domain, completed using reference TRBV5-1 and TRBJ2-3, is KAGVTQTPRYLIKTRGQQVTLSCSPISGHRSVSWYQQTPGQGLQFLFEYFSETQRNKGNFPGRFSGRQFSNSRSEMNVSTLELGDSALYLCASSSPPSGRAQDTQYFGPGTRLTVL.

The chain is built from TRBV6-5 and TRBJ2-7, with 11 positions matching TRBD1. The CDR3 covers 14 residues. With 7 bases clipped from V and 4 bases from J, the junction kept 6 bases outside the gene matches. Per germline, CDR1 MNHEY and CDR2 SVGAGI. The CDR3: CASIGQGAHYEQYF. In DNA form, the CDR3 reads TGTGCCAGCATCGGACAGGGGGCTCATTACGAGCAGTACTTC.

This clone appeared many times. The chain's CDR3 is CASSHRQGVEKLFF. CDR3 coding DNA: TGTGCCAGCAGCCACCGACAGGGTGTTGAAAAACTGTTTTTT. The chain recombines TRBV3-1 (or the pseudogene TRBV3-2) with TRBJ1-4; 7 nucleotides agree with TRBD1. V was clipped by 3 bases and J by 7 bases; unmatched bases: 5. This CDR3 has 14 residues. Per germline, CDR1 LGHDT and CDR2 YNNKEL (reference sequence).

The V gene is TRBV5-1, the J gene TRBJ2-2; TRBD2 might be the D (6 bases). This CDR3 has 16 amino acids. V lost 4 bases to trimming and J lost 0 bases, with 13 bases between them. The germline CDR1 and CDR2 sequences are SGHRS and YFSETQ. The CDR3, as DNA: TGCGCCAGCAGCGGAGGGAACCCCTCGAACACCGGGGAGCTGTTTTTT. Its translation: CASSGGNPSNTGELFF.

This sequence joins TRBV5-1 and TRBJ1-2; 8 nucleotides match TRBD1. The CDR3 covers 13 residues. The V gene end was trimmed by 4 bases and the J gene end by 8 bases; junction bases not matched to a gene: 7. The germline V gene encodes CDR1 SGHRS and CDR2 YFSETQ. CDR3 bases: TGCGCCAGCAGCACGACAGGGGAGGACGGCTACACCTTC. This translates into CASSTTGEDGYTF.

This chain connects TRBV5-1 to TRBJ2-7; 8 nucleotides align to TRBD2. V shed 3 bases and J 0 bases; nucleotides not matched to a gene: 2. There are 14 residues in the CDR3. Germline CDR1 reads SGHRS; CDR2 reads YFSETQ. In DNA, the CDR3 is TGCGCCAGCAGCTCGGCGGGGGGCTCCTACGAGCAGTACTTC. Protein sequence: CASSSAGGSYEQYF. The full variable domain, completed using reference TRBV5-1 and TRBJ2-7, is KAGVTQTPRYLIKTRGQQVTLSCSPISGHRSVSWYQQTPGQGLQFLFEYFSETQRNKGNFPGRFSGRQFSNSRSEMNVSTLELGDSALYLCASSSAGGSYEQYFGPGTRLTVT.

V and J are TRBV7-2 and TRBJ1-5, with 8 bases matching TRBD1. J was trimmed by 3 bases and V by 3 bases; bases with no gene match: 4. The CDR3 contains 15 residues. Germline V CDR1 and CDR2: SGHTA, FQGNSA. The CDR3 reads CASSLGTGLNQPQHF. The CDR3 nucleotides are TGTGCCAGCAGCTTGGGGACAGGACTCAATCAGCCCCAGCATTTT.

The V and J genes are TRBV21-1 and TRBJ2-1; the DNA was not used to check the table's D call, TRBD2. TRBV21-1 is listed as a pseudogene. CDR3 length equals 15 residues. The CDR3, as DNA: TGTGCCAGCAGCAAGCGGGCCCCACAAGTCAATGAGCAGTTCTTC. Residues: CASSKRAPQVNEQFF.

The J gene is TRBJ2-7, the V gene TRBV6-1; D ambiguous. Germline V gene data show CDR1 as MNHNS and CDR2 as SASEGT. CDR3 length equals 13 residues. V lost 2 bases, J lost 2 bases, and 7 bases lay in between. CDR3 bases: TGTGCCAGCAGTGAAACAGTCCCCTACGAGCAGTACTTC. The encoded protein is CASSETVPYEQYF.

The chain uses TRBV28 and TRBJ2-1; D might be TRBD2 (5 bases). The V gene lost 4 bases and the J gene lost 7 bases, with 17 bases spanning the gap. The CDR3 is 15 amino acids. CDR1 is MDHEN and CDR2 is SYDVKM in the germline V gene. The DNA for the CDR3 is TGTGCCAGCAGTTCCGGAGGACGGAAGGCGAATGAGCAGTTCTTC. Its translation: CASSSGGRKANEQFF.

The V gene is TRBV2, the J gene TRBJ1-4; TRBD1 matches 7 bases. This CDR3 is built from 15 residues. In germline, CDR1 is SNHLY, CDR2 FYNNEI. With V trimmed by 2 bases and J by 8 bases, 8 bases remained unmatched. The CDR3 spells CASSETRGKGEKLFF. In DNA, the CDR3 is TGTGCCAGCAGTGAAACCAGGGGGAAAGGGGAAAAACTGTTTTTT.

The CDR3 DNA reads TGCGCCAGCAGCCAAGATCATCGGGCAGATACGCAGTATTTT. Protein sequence: CASSQDHRADTQYF. V gene TRBV4-1 combines with J gene TRBJ2-3; D uncertain. Germline V gene sequence: CDR1 MGHRA, CDR2 YSYEKL. The CDR3 contains 14 residues. V dropped 0 bases and J dropped 4 bases, with 8 bases sitting between them.

This chain links TRBV3-1 (or the pseudogene TRBV3-2) with TRBJ2-1; D is perhaps TRBD2 (5 bases). Trimming shortened V by 1 base and J by 0 bases, and 10 bases separated the two germline ends. The CDR3 totals 16 residues. In germline, CDR1 is LGHDT, CDR2 YNNKEL (reference sequence). The CDR3 reads CASSQVSAGSYNEQFF. For the CDR3, the DNA is TGTGCCAGCAGCCAAGTTTCCGCGGGCTCCTACAATGAGCAGTTCTTC.

Only one count was recorded for this clone. The rearrangement uses TRBV6-6 and TRBJ1-5, with D perhaps matching TRBD1 (6 bases). The CDR3 loop spans 14 amino acids. Trimming stripped 6 bases from V and 2 bases from J, with 11 bases between. Germline assignment: CDR1 MNHNY and CDR2 SVGAGI (reference sequence). CDR3 DNA: TGTGCCAGCAGGGGGGCAGGGGGCAATCAGCCCCAGCATTTT. Encoded protein: CASRGAGGNQPQHF.

The chain employs TRBV4-2 and TRBJ2-4; TRBD2 agrees at 11 bases. Unmatched junction bases numbered 5, after V lost 1 base and J lost 9 bases. CDR1 is LGHNA, CDR2 YNFKEQ, per germline. The CDR3 runs 15 residues. In nucleotides, the CDR3 is TGTGCCAGCAGCCAAGTCGCTCTAGCGGGAGGCATTCAGTACTTC. This translates into CASSQVALAGGIQYF.

The chain uses TRBV2 and TRBJ2-7; 11 nucleotides line up with TRBD2. This CDR3 region has 16 residues. Germline CDR1 is SNHLY and CDR2 is FYNNEI. Germline trimming cut 7 bases from V and 3 bases from J; bases unmatched to any gene: 11. CDR3 bases: TGTGCCAGCAAAGAGGGGTTGACTAGCGGGATCTACGAGCAGTACTTC. It yields the protein CASKEGLTSGIYEQYF.

This clone was observed a single time. The V gene is TRBV2, the J gene TRBJ1-3; no reliable D call. CDR3 length equals 15 residues. Germline V CDR1 and CDR2: SNHLY, FYNNEI. Trimming pared 3 bases from V and 2 bases from J, leaving 11 bases between. CDR3 in amino acids: CASSDEGMPGNTIYF. CDR3 DNA: TGTGCCAGCAGTGACGAGGGTATGCCTGGAAACACCATATATTTT.

V is TRBV19 and J is TRBJ1-2; D uncertain. The CDR3 length is 12 residues. Per germline, CDR1 LNHDA and CDR2 SQIVND (reference sequence). V was trimmed by 3 bases and J by 7 bases, leaving 9 bases between them. For the CDR3, the DNA is TGTGCCAGTAGTATCGCTGAGAGTGGCTACACCTTC. Protein sequence: CASSIAESGYTF.

This sequence joins TRBV19 and TRBJ1-3, with a weak D call TRBD1 (6 bases). The CDR3 covers 15 residues. V was clipped by 10 bases and J by 4 bases, with 20 bases between them. Germline CDR1 LNHDA, CDR2 SQIVND (reference sequence). The CDR3: CATTEGVAYGNTIYF. The CDR3, as DNA: TGTGCCACCACTGAGGGGGTGGCTTACGGAAACACCATATATTTT.

The chain employs TRBV30 and TRBJ2-1; D remains unclear. The V gene lost 5 bases and the J gene lost 0 bases, with 8 bases spanning the gap. Germline lookup yields CDR1 GTSNPN and CDR2 SVGIG (reference sequence). The length of the CDR3 is 13 residues. CDR3 loop: CAWGSSSYNEQFF. Written as DNA, the CDR3 is TGTGCCTGGGGGTCGAGCTCCTACAATGAGCAGTTCTTC.

This chain uses TRBV18 with TRBJ1-2; D gene uncertain. This CDR3 has 12 residues. V lost 6 bases and J lost 13, with 18 bases in between. Germline CDR1 reads KGHSH; CDR2 reads LQKENI. DNA of the CDR3: TGTGCCAGCTCCGCAGAGGGCCCAGGAAGCACCTTC. This sequence encodes CASSAEGPGSTF.

The chain combines TRBV11-2 with TRBJ1-4; unclear D gene. The germline V and J ends were trimmed by 2 bases and 0 bases, with 10 bases remaining between them. This CDR3 spans 16 amino acids. Germline V lookup: CDR1 SGHAT, CDR2 FQNNGV. The CDR3 spells CASSLYGLATNEKLFF. As DNA, the CDR3 is TGTGCCAGCAGCTTATATGGACTTGCAACTAATGAAAAACTGTTTTTT.

The genes are TRBV5-1 and TRBJ2-3; 7 nucleotides line up with TRBD1. This CDR3 has 14 amino acids. The ends lost 4 bases at V and 5 bases at J; junction bases unmatched: 7. Germline V gene sequence: CDR1 SGHRS, CDR2 YFSETQ. CDR3 protein: CASSPTGAVDTQYF. CDR3 bases: TGCGCCAGCAGCCCAACAGGGGCGGTAGATACGCAGTATTTT.

The chain has TRBV5-4 and TRBJ1-4; D perhaps matches TRBD1 (5 bases). V was cut by 1 base and J by 3 bases, with 10 bases left in between. CDR1 and CDR2 from the germline V gene are SGHNT and YYREEE (reference sequence). The CDR3 length is 15 residues. The CDR3 sequence is CASSLRGESNEKLFF. CDR3 nucleotide sequence: TGTGCCAGCAGCTTGCGGGGGGAGTCTAATGAAAAACTGTTTTTT. The full variable domain, its missing parts supplied by reference TRBV5-4 and TRBJ1-4, is ETGVTQSPTHLIKTRGQQVTLRCSSQSGHNTVSWYQQALGQGPQFIFQYYREEENGRGNFPPRFSGLQFPNYSSELNVNALELDDSALYLCASSLRGESNEKLFFGSGTQLSVL.

The J gene is TRBJ1-3, the V gene TRBV28; 8 bases fit TRBD1. CDR3 length: 14 residues. Germline trimming cut 6 bases from V and 2 bases from J; bases unmatched to any gene: 3. Germline V lookup: CDR1 MDHEN, CDR2 SYDVKM. In DNA form, the CDR3 reads TGTGCCAGCAGCCAACAGGGGGCTGGAAACACCATATATTTT. Residues: CASSQQGAGNTIYF.